This T cell receptor beta chain was documented in a study of CD8 T cells in ankylosing spondylitis. This clonotype turned up a few times. The antigen is undetermined. Study-wide findings and caveats: Disease-linked clones bore a CD8+ phenotype, appearing relatively rarely in peripheral blood. Ankylosing spondylitis blood seemed to carry a telltale TCR beta motif made of several highly homologous variants.

The CDR3 is made up of 13 amino acids. With 1 base removed from V and 8 bases from J, the gap between germline ends came to 8 bases. Germline CDR1 LNHNV, CDR2 YYDKDF (reference sequence). Via MiXCR, TCRdb re-called the 5' RACE reads, giving one row per CDR3 protein. The data contain over 700,000 distinct CDR3 sequences, roughly 19% of them singletons. V and J are TRBV15 and TRBJ1-4; D is undetermined. The sequence derives from a male donor with ankylosing spondylitis. Material: blood, either unsorted or a sorted T cell fraction (not recorded which). The CDR3 bases are TGTGCCACCAGCAGAGCGGAGGGAGAAAAACTGTTTTTT. Amino acids: CATSRAEGEKLFF.